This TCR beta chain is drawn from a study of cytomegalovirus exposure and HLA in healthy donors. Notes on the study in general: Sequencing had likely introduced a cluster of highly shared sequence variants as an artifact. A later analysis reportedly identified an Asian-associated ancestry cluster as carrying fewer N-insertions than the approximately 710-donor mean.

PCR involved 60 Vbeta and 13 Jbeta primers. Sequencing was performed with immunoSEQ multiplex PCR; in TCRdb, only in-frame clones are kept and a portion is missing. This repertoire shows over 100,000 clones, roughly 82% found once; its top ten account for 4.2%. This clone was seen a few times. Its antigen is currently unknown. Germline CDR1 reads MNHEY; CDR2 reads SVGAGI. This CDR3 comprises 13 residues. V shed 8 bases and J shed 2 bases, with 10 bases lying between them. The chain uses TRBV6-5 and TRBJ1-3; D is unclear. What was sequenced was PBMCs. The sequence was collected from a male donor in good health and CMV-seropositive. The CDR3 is CASQRSTGNTIYF. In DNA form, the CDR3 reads TGTGCCAGCCAACGGAGTACTGGAAACACCATATATTTT.